This entry features one T cell receptor beta chain sequence. Trimming left V 1 base short and J 1 base short, with 7 bases between. Germline lookup yields CDR1 SGHTA and CDR2 FQGNSA. The CDR3 sequence is 14 residues long. TCRdb reanalysed the RT-PCR reads using MiXCR and keeps one entry per CDR3 protein. This table has about 700,000 distinct CDR3 sequences, 14% appearing once. This TCR derives from a female donor in good health, serving as a healthy control. The material sequenced was memory CD4+ T cells from blood. This rearrangement joins TRBV7-2 to TRBJ1-1; no clear D. DNA of the CDR3: TGTGCCAGCAGCTTAGATAACCGGAACACTGAAGCTTTCTTT. Protein sequence: CASSLDNRNTEAFF.